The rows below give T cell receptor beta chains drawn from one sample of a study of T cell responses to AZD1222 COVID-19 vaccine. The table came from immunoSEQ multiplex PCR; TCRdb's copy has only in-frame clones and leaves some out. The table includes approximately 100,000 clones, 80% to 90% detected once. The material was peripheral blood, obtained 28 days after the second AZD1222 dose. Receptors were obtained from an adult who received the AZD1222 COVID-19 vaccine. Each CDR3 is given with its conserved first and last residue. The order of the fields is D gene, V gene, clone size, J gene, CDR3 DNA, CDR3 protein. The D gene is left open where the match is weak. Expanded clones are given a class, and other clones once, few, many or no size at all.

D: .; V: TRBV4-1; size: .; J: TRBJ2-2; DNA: TGCGCCAGCAAAAAGATCGGGATCGGGGAGCTGTTTTTT; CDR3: CASKKIGIGELFF
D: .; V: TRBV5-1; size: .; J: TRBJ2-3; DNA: TGCGCCAGCAGCTTGGACAGCACTAGCACAGATACGCAGTATTTT; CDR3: CASSLDSTSTDTQYF
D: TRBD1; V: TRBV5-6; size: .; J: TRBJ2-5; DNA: TGTGCCAGCAGCAGGGACAGGGTAGGAAAGACCCAGTACTTC; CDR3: CASSRDRVGKTQYF
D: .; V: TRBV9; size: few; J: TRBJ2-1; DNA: TGTGCCAGCAGCCCGAGCACCGGGACTGGAAATGAGCAGTTCTTC; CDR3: CASSPSTGTGNEQFF
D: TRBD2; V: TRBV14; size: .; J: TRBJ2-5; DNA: TGTGCCAGCAGCCAAGATTTTAGCGGGGGGGTCCAAGAGACCCAGTACTTC; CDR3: CASSQDFSGGVQETQYF
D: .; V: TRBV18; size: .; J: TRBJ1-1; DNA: TGTGCCAGCTCAGCAACCGGGACCGCGGCTGGGACTGAAGCTTTCTTT; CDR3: CASSATGTAAGTEAFF
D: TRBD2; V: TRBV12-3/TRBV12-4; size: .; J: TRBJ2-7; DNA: TGTGCCAGCAGGCAATCTCCGGGGGGCGAGCAGTACTTC; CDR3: CASRQSPGGEQYF
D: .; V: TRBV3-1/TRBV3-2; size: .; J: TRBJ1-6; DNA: TGTGCCAGCAGCCAAGCCCCTCAAAGCTCCTATAATTCACCCCTCCACTTT; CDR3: CASSQAPQSSYNSPLHF
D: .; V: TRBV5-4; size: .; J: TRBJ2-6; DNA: TGTGCCAGCAGCTCGAGTTTAGACCTGACTTTC; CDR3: CASSSSLDLTF
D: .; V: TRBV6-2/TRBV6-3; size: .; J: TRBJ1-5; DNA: TGTGCCAGCAGCGTAGCGGGCAATCAGCCCCAGCATTTT; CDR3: CASSVAGNQPQHF
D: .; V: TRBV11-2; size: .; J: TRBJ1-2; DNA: TGTGCCAGCAGCCAAGGCCCTAAAGCCAACTATGGCTACACCTTC; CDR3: CASSQGPKANYGYTF
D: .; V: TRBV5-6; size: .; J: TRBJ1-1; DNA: TGTGCCAGCAGCTCGTATCCCGGGACAAAGGGCACTGAAGCTTTCTTT; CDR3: CASSSYPGTKGTEAFF
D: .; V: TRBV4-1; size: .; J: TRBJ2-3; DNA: TGCGCCAGCAGCCAAGATAGGCTAGTCGTCTCCACAGATACGCAGTATTTT; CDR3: CASSQDRLVVSTDTQYF
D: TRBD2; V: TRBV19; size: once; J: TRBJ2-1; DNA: TGTGCCAGTAAATTGGCGGGGGGGAATGAGCAGTTCTTC; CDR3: CASKLAGGNEQFF
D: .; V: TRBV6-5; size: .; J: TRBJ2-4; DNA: TGTGCCAGCAGCCCCACCGGACCTGTCATTCAGTACTTC; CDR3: CASSPTGPVIQYF
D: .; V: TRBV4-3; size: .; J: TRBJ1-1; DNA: TGCGCCAGCAGCCAGGCAGTCCTGAACACTGAAGCTTTCTTT; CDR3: CASSQAVLNTEAFF
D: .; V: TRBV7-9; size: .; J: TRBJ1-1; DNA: TGTGCCAGCAGCTTAGACCGGAACACTGAAGCTTTCTTT; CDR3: CASSLDRNTEAFF
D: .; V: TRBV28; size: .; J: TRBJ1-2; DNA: TGTGCCAGCAGCAAACAGGGTAGGGGAAACTATGGCTACACCTTC; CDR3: CASSKQGRGNYGYTF
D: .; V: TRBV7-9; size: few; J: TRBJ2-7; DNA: TGTGCCAGCAGCTTAAGGGACAACTACGAGCAGTACTTC; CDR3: CASSLRDNYEQYF
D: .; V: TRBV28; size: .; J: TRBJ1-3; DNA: TGTGCCAGCAGTTTTGGGCACCGCTCTGGAAACACCATATATTTT; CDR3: CASSFGHRSGNTIYF
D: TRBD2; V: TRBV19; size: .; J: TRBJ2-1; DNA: TGTGCCAGTAGCCCGACTAGCGGGGGGACTAATGAGCAGTTCTTC; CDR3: CASSPTSGGTNEQFF
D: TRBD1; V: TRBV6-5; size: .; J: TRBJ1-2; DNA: TGTGCCAGCAGTCACAGGGGGCGTAACTATGGCTACACCTTC; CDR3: CASSHRGRNYGYTF
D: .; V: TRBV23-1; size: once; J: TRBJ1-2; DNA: TGCGCCAGCAGTCAAGAAGGGGACCGGCATAAGGGAACTGGCTACACCTTC; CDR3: CASSQEGDRHKGTGYTF
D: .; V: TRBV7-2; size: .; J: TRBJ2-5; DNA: TGTGCCAGCAGCTTATTTACAGGGGAGGGAGAGACCCAGTACTTC; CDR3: CASSLFTGEGETQYF
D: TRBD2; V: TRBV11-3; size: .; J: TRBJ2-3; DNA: TGTGCCAGCAGCCGACTAGCGGGGGGGACAGATACGCAGTATTTT; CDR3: CASSRLAGGTDTQYF
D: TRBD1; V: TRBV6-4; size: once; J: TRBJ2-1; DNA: TGTGCCTCAGCAACTCTACCCGGGACAGGGAGGGATGAGCAGTTCTTC; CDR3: CASATLPGTGRDEQFF
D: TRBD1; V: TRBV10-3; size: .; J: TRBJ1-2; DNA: TGTGCCATCAGCGACAGGGGGAATGGCTACACCTTC; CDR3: CAISDRGNGYTF
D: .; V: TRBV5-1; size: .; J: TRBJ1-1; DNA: TGCGCCTCCCAACAGGGCGAAACCCGACCTTTCTTT; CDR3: CASQQGETRPFF
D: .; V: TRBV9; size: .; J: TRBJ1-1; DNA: TGTGCCAGCAGCGTATTGATGGGGATGACTGAAGCTTTCTTT; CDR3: CASSVLMGMTEAFF
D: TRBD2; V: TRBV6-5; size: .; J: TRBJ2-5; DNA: TGTGCCAGCAGAGGGACTAGCGGGAGCGTTCAGTACTTC; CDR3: CASRGTSGSVQYF
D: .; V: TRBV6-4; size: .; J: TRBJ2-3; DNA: TGTGCCAGCAGTGACTCTCCAGGTTCTAGGGGCGATACGCAGTATTTT; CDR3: CASSDSPGSRGDTQYF
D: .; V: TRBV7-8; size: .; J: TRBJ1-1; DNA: TGTGCCAGCAGCTTAGAGGGCCAACGCACTGAAGCTTTCTTT; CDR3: CASSLEGQRTEAFF
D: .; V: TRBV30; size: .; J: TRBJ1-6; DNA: TGTGCCTTAGAAAGCTCCTATAATTCACCCCTCCACTTT; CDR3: CALESSYNSPLHF
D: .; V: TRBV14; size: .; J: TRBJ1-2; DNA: TGTGCCAGCAGCGGAGTTTATGGCTACACCTTC; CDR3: CASSGVYGYTF